Below are 8 T cell receptor beta chains sequenced from a single sample in a study of control samples from healthy donors and cancer patients. Profiling relied on immunoSEQ multiplex PCR, and the TCRdb table lists in-frame clones only, not all of them. The sample lists 70,000 to 95,000 clones; 80% to 95% were seen once. Input material: PBMCs. The receptors here all came from a woman in her thirties or forties with lung cancer.

The V gene is TRBV6-5, the J gene TRBJ1-2, with unresolved D. Trimming took 6 bases from V and 6 from J, leaving 11 bases between them. Germline assignment: CDR1 MNHEY and CDR2 SVGAGI. The CDR3 sequence is 12 residues long. The CDR3 DNA follows: TGTGCCAGCAGCTTTACAGCGGATGGCTACACCTTC. Protein: CASSFTADGYTF.

The chain recombines TRBV15 with TRBJ2-1; 11 bases are shared with TRBD2. Germline-derived CDR1 and CDR2 are LNHNV and YYDKDF (reference sequence). The CDR3 runs to 16 residues. With V trimmed by 3 bases and J by 6 bases, 7 bases remained unmatched. CDR3 in DNA: TGTGCCACCAGCAGCTTAGCGGGGGGGGTTATCAATGAGCAGTTCTTC. This codes for CATSSLAGGVINEQFF.

The chain uses TRBV5-1 and TRBJ2-3; TRBD2 is a possible D gene (6 bases). The CDR3 is 13 residues long. The V and J ends lost 0 bases and 6 bases respectively, with 8 bases between them. CDR1 is SGHRS, CDR2 YFSETQ, per germline. DNA for the CDR3: TGCGCCAGCAGCTTGGAAACTAGCGATACGCAGTATTTT. This encodes CASSLETSDTQYF.

The chain has TRBV25-1 and TRBJ1-4, with 8 nucleotides matching TRBD1. Germline CDR1 and CDR2: MGHDK and SYGVNS. The CDR3 covers 14 residues. V was clipped by 6 bases and J by 4 bases; unmatched bases: 4. CDR3 sequence (DNA): TGTGCCAGCAGGGACAGGGCAGATAATGAAAAACTGTTTTTT. Amino acid sequence: CASRDRADNEKLFF. Using reference TRBV25-1 and TRBJ1-4 for the parts outside the CDR3, the full variable domain is EADIYQTPRYLVIGTGKKITLECSQTMGHDKMYWYQQDPGMELHLIHYSYGVNSTEKGDLSSESTVSRIRTEHFPLTLESARPSHTSQYLCASRDRADNEKLFFGSGTQLSVL.

The chain is built from TRBV28 and TRBJ2-7; no clear D. The CDR3 contains 15 residues. With 2 bases removed from V and 0 bases from J, the gap between germline ends came to 11 bases. Germline CDR1 is MDHEN and CDR2 is SYDVKM. The CDR3 reads CASSLGWGYSYEQYF. DNA for the CDR3: TGTGCCAGCAGTTTAGGCTGGGGATACTCCTACGAGCAGTACTTC.

CDR3: CASSSPGQYPYEQYF. The CDR3 DNA reads TGTGCCAGCAGTTCCCCGGGACAGTACCCCTACGAGCAGTACTTC. This sequence joins TRBV5-4 and TRBJ2-7; 7 bases line up with TRBD1. The V segment lost 5 bases and the J segment 2 bases; nucleotides outside the gene matches: 10. CDR1 is SGHNT, CDR2 YYREEE, per germline (reference sequence). There are 15 residues in the CDR3.

V and J are TRBV9 and TRBJ2-5; 8 bases fit TRBD2. The CDR3 length is 16 residues. Germline CDR1 and CDR2: SGDLS and YYNGEE. The ends lost 4 bases at V and 5 bases at J; junction bases unmatched: 13. The CDR3 nucleotides are TGTGCCAGCAGCCCGGGGGGGCCGCGAGGCCGCGAGACCCAGTACTTC. This gives the protein CASSPGGPRGRETQYF.

The genes are TRBV6-6 and TRBJ2-2; D might be TRBD2 (5 bases). V lost 9 bases and J 5 bases, leaving 13 bases between the germline ends. The germline gives CDR1 MNHNY, CDR2 SVGAGI (reference sequence). This CDR3 contains 13 residues. CDR3 sequence reads: CASRPRGTGELFF. The CDR3 DNA is TGTGCCAGTCGGCCCCGAGGGACCGGGGAGCTGTTTTTT.